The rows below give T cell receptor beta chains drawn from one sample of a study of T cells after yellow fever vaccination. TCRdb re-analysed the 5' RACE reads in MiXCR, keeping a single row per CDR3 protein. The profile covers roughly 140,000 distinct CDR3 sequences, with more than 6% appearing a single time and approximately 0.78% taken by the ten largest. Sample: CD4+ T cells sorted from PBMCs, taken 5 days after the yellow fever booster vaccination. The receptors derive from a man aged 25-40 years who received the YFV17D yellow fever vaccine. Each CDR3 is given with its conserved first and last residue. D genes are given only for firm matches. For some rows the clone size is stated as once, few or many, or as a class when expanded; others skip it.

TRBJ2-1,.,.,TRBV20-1,CSARAPWGSSYNEQFF,TGCAGTGCTAGAGCCCCATGGGGTAGCTCCTACAATGAGCAGTTCTTC
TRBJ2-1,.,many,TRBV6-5,CASKKAVRGPGSYNEQFF,TGTGCCAGCAAAAAAGCGGTCCGGGGCCCGGGCTCCTACAATGAGCAGTTCTTC
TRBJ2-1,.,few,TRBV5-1,CASSSTTGTSYNEQFF,TGCGCCAGCAGCTCGACCACCGGGACAAGTTACAATGAGCAGTTCTTC
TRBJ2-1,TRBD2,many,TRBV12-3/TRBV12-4,CASSGGNEQFF,TGTGCCAGCTCCGGGGGGAATGAGCAGTTCTTC
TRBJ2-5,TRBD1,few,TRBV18,CASSPLGTGEYF,TGTGCCAGCTCACCGTTAGGCACAGGGGAGTACTTC
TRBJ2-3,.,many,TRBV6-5,CASSYQTRPDTQYF,TGTGCCAGCAGTTACCAGACTAGACCAGATACGCAGTATTTT
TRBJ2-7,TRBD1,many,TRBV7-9,CASSLGQGANEQYF,TGTGCCAGCAGCCTCGGACAGGGGGCGAACGAGCAGTACTTC
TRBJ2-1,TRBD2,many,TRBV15,CATSRAVGPSGNDEQFF,TGTGCCACCAGCAGAGCGGTGGGCCCTAGCGGGAACGATGAGCAGTTCTTC
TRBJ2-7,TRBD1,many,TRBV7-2,CASSYGTGLFYEQYF,TGTGCCAGCAGCTACGGGACAGGGCTCTTCTACGAGCAGTACTTC
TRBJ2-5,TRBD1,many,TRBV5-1,CASSLAGTEQETQYF,TGCGCCAGCAGCTTGGCAGGGACAGAACAAGAGACCCAGTACTTC
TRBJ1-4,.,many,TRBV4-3,CASSQDIARNEKLFF,TGCGCCAGCAGCCAAGATATTGCACGGAATGAAAAACTGTTTTTT
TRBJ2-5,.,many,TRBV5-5,CASRAGTAEETQYF,TGTGCCAGCAGAGCCGGGACCGCAGAAGAGACCCAGTACTTC
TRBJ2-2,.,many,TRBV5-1,CASSSGGPGNTGELFF,TGCGCCAGCAGCTCCGGGGGTCCGGGGAACACCGGGGAGCTGTTTTTT
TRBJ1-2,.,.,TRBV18,CASSPGGGLDYGYTF,TGTGCCAGCTCACCCGGAGGGGGACTGGACTATGGCTACACCTTC
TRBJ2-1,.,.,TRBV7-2,CASSPGPGGCYNEQFF,TGTGCCAGCAGCCCTGGGCCCGGGGGTTGCTACAATGAGCAGTTCTTC
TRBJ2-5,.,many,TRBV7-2,CASTRGGGSETQYF,TGTGCCAGCACCAGAGGTGGGGGCTCAGAGACCCAGTACTTC
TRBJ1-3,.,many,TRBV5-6,CASTLHLSGNTIYF,TGTGCCAGCACCTTACACCTCTCTGGAAACACCATATATTTT
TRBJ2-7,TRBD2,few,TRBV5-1,CASSLVGGSADEQYF,TGCGCCAGCAGCTTGGTGGGCGGGAGCGCCGACGAGCAGTACTTC
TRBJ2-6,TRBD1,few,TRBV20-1,CSAATGVGANVLTF,TGCAGTGCTGCCACAGGGGTAGGGGCCAACGTCCTGACTTTC
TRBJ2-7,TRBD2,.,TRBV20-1,CSARGLAGVCYEQYF,TGCAGTGCTAGAGGGCTAGCGGGAGTTTGCTACGAGCAGTACTTC
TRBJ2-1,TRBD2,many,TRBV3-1,CASSLLAGVLNEQFF,TGTGCCAGCAGCCTCCTAGCGGGAGTGTTGAATGAGCAGTTCTTC
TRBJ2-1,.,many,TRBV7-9,CASSSRVSYNEQFF,TGTGCCAGCAGCTCCCGCGTGTCCTACAATGAGCAGTTCTTC
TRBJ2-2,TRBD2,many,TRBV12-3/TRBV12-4,CASSAGLAGTGTGELFF,TGTGCCAGCAGTGCGGGACTAGCGGGGACCGGAACCGGGGAGCTGTTTTTT
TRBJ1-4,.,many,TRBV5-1,CASSNGQPNEKLFF,TGCGCCAGCAGCAACGGACAGCCTAATGAAAAACTGTTTTTT
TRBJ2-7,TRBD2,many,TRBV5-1,CASRLAGATTREQYF,TGCGCCAGCAGGCTAGCGGGAGCCACGACGCGGGAGCAGTACTTC
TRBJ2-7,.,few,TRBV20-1,CSGGGGSYEQYF,TGCAGTGGGGGGGGCGGGAGCTACGAGCAGTACTTC
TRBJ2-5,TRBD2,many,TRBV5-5,CASSTGGEGTQYF,TGTGCCAGCAGCACCGGGGGGGAAGGGACCCAGTACTTC
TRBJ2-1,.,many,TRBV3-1,CASSGGGLNEQFF,TGTGCCAGCAGCGGGGGGGGGCTCAATGAGCAGTTCTTC
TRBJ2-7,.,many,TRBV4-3,CASSQEERDRQYF,TGCGCCAGCAGCCAAGAGGAACGCGACCGGCAGTACTTC
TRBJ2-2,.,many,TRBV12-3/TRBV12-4,CASSFTTKNTGELFF,TGTGCCAGCAGTTTTACAACAAAGAACACCGGGGAGCTGTTTTTT
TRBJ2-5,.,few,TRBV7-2,CASSLLGETQYF,TGTGCCAGCAGCCTCCTGGGAGAGACCCAGTACTTC
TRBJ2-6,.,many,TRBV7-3,CASSRYGSSGANVLTF,TGTGCCAGCAGCAGATACGGGTCGTCTGGGGCCAACGTCCTGACTTTC
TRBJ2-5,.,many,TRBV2,CASSEWGALATQETQYF,TGTGCCAGCAGTGAATGGGGAGCGCTAGCGACCCAAGAGACCCAGTACTTC
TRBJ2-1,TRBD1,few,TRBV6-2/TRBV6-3,CASGRTGNYNEQFF,TGTGCCAGCGGTAGGACAGGGAATTACAATGAGCAGTTCTTC
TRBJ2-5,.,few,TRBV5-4,CASSLLGGMKETQYF,TGTGCCAGCAGCTTGTTGGGGGGTATGAAGGAGACCCAGTACTTC
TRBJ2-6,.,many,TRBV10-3,CAITGGANVLTF,TGTGCCATCACGGGTGGGGCCAACGTCCTGACTTTC
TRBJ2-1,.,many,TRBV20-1,CSARDPGGMKQFF,TGCAGTGCTAGAGATCCTGGCGGGATGAAGCAGTTCTTC
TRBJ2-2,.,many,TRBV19,CASSMGGGANTGELFF,TGTGCCAGTAGTATGGGCGGAGGAGCGAACACCGGGGAGCTGTTTTTT
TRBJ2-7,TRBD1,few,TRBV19,CASSNRGHEQYF,TGTGCCAGTAGTAACAGGGGCCACGAGCAGTACTTC
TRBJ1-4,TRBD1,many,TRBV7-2,CASSLGPGQGAEKLFF,TGTGCCAGCAGCTTAGGGCCCGGACAGGGGGCTGAAAAACTGTTTTTT
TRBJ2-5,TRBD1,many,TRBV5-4,CASSSRQGRGETQYF,TGTGCCAGCAGCTCCAGACAGGGGCGAGGAGAGACCCAGTACTTC
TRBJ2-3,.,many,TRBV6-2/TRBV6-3,CASRQALRREWRGDTQYF,TGTGCCAGCAGACAAGCTTTGAGGAGGGAGTGGCGCGGGGATACGCAGTATTTT
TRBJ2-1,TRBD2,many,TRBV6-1,CASGLAGGRNEQFF,TGTGCCAGTGGTCTAGCGGGAGGGCGGAATGAGCAGTTCTTC
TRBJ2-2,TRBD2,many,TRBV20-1,CSARGAGRDGELFF,TGCAGTGCTAGAGGCGCCGGGAGGGACGGGGAGCTGTTTTTT
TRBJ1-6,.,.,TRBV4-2,CASSQHQQDSPLHF,TGTGCCAGCAGCCAACACCAGCAGGACTCACCCCTCCACTTT
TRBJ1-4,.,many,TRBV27,CASSLVGNNEKLFF,TGTGCCAGCAGTTTAGTCGGGAATAATGAAAAACTGTTTTTT
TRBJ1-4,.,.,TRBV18,CASSAATREKLFF,TGTGCCAGCTCAGCGGCGACGCGGGAAAAACTGTTTTTT
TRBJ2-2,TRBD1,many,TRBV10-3,CAISGTGVTGELFF,TGTGCCATCAGTGGGACAGGGGTCACCGGGGAGCTGTTTTTT
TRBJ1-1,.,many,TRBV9,CASSSRQSDEAFF,TGTGCCAGCAGCTCCAGACAGTCAGATGAAGCTTTCTTT